This T cell receptor beta chain is drawn from a study of CD8 T cells in ankylosing spondylitis (dated by TCRdb to about 2017). For context, the study as a whole: To find TCR variants linked to disease, the study profiled T cell receptor beta repertoires in ankylosing spondylitis patients and healthy donors. In total, the full study cohort was made up of about 99 healthy donors and more than 20 ankylosing spondylitis patients. Peripheral blood was sampled, and synovial fluid was additionally collected from ankylosing spondylitis patients. The investigation overall reported the following: The disease-linked clones showed a CD8+ phenotype and occurred at relatively low frequencies in peripheral blood. A TCR beta motif of several highly homologous amino acid variants appeared characteristic of blood from ankylosing spondylitis patients. The disease-linked clones were reported as significantly enriched in matched synovial fluid samples from ankylosing spondylitis patients. Some motif variants had previously been reported in the synovial fluid and blood of reactive arthritis patients, which suggests shared mechanisms of disease initiation.

Relative to germline, V is 1 base shorter and J is 1 base shorter, with 7 bases between their ends. CDR1 DFQATT and CDR2 SNEGSKA are derived from the germline V gene (reference sequence). From cysteine to phenylalanine, the CDR3 is 14 amino acids long. Left in the record is the CDR3 DNA by itself, 42 bases read in frame from the first base. Sequenced using an Illumina HiSeq 2500. TCR beta libraries were prepared by quantitative 5'-RACE with molecular barcodes. The authors processed their data as follows. A new computational method based on a probabilistic model of VDJ rearrangement was used to identify disease-linked TCR variants. TCRdb reran the public reads through fastp at Q25 and MiXCR, keeping productive beta chains. Rows with a matching CDR3 protein are joined into one entry that keeps the most common DNA and genes. The V and J calls follow TCRdb's processing rather than the paper's. In all, the sample holds over 400,000 distinct CDR3 sequences, and roughly 25% of those were seen once. About 1% of the sample lies in the top ten.

This clonotype has more than one count but fewer than ten. This clone's antigen is unknown. Base-call qualities are not available, and no considerably larger clone is one nucleotide away. The rearranged chain carries TRBV20-1 and TRBJ2-2; the D region possibly corresponds to TRBD1 (6 bases align). The sequencing input was blood, either unsorted or a sorted T cell fraction (not recorded which). The source of this sequence is a male donor with ankylosing spondylitis. Here is the DNA: TGCAGTGCTAGAGGCAGGGGGAACACCGGGGAGCTGTTTTTT. Translated, this gives CSARGRGNTGELFF.